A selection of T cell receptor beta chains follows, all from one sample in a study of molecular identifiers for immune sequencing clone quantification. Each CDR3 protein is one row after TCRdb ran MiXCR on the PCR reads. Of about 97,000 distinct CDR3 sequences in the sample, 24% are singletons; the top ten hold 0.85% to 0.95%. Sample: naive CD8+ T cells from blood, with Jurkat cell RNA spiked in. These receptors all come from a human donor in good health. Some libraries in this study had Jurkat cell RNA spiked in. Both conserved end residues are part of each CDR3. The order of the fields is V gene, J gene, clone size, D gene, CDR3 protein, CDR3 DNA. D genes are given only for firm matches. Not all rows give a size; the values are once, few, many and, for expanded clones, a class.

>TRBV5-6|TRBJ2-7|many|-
CASSSEGGHLLPYEQYF
TGTGCCAGCAGCTCGGAGGGGGGACACCTATTGCCCTACGAGCAGTACTTC
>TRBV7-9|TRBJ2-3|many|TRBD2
CASSPGTINTDTQYF
TGTGCCAGCAGCCCTGGGACTATTAACACAGATACGCAGTATTTT
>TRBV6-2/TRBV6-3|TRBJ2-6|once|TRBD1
CASIKRGPGHKLWANVLTF
TGTGCCAGCATCAAAAGGGGGCCGGGACACAAGCTCTGGGCCAACGTCCTGACTTTC
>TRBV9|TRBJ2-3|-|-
CASSVDLGGVPETQYF
TGTGCCAGCAGCGTAGATCTAGGGGGTGTCCCAGAAACTCAGTATTTT
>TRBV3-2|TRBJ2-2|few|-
CASRGDRDTGELFF
TGTGCCAGCAGGGGGGACAGGGATACCGGGGAGCTGTTTTTT
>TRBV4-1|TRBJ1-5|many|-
CASSQDVGVTGNQPQHF
TGCGCCAGCAGCCAGGATGTTGGGGTAACCGGCAATCAGCCCCAGCATTTT
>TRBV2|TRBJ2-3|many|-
CASSEEGRVIADTQYF
TGTGCCAGCAGTGAAGAGGGCCGAGTCATAGCAGATACGCAGTATTTT
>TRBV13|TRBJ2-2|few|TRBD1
CASSSGQQTGELFF
TGTGCCAGCAGTTCGGGACAGCAGACCGGGGAGCTGTTTTTT
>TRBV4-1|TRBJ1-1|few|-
CASSQEGTTEAFF
TGCGCCAGCAGCCAAGAGGGCACCACTGAAGCTTTCTTT
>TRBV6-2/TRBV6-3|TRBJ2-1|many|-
CATTTLFGYNEQFF
TGTGCCACAACAACACTGTTTGGGTACAATGAGCAGTTCTTC
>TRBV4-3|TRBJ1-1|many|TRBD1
CASSQDQWTGDTNTEAFF
TGCGCCAGCAGCCAAGATCAATGGACAGGGGACACGAACACTGAAGCTTTCTTT
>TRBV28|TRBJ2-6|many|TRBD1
CASSYRGEANVLTF
TGTGCCAGCAGTTACAGGGGGGAGGCCAACGTCCTGACTTTC
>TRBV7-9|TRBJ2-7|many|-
CASSPGLGGSPYEQYF
TGTGCCAGCAGCCCCGGCCTGGGAGGTTCTCCCTACGAGCAGTACTTC